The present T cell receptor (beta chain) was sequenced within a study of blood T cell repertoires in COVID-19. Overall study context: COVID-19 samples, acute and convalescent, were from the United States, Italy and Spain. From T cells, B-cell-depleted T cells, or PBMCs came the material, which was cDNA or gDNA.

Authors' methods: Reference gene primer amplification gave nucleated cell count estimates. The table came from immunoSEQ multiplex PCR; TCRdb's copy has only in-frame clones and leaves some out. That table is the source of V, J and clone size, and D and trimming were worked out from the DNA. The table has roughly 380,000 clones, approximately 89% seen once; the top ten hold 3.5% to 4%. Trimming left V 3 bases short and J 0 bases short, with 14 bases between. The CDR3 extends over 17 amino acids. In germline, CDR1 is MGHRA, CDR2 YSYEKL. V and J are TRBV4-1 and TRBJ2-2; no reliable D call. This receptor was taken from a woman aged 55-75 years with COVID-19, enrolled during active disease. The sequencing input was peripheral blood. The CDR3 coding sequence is TGCGCCAGCAGCCACGTCGCGGCCGCTTCGAACACCGGGGAGCTGTTTTTT. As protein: CASSHVAAASNTGELFF.